A selection of T cell receptor beta chains follows, all from one sample in a study of CD8+CD57+ T cells in acquired aplastic anemia. MiXCR, run by TCRdb on the reads, gives a single entry per CDR3 protein. The repertoire holds about 120,000 distinct CDR3 sequences, 50% to 70% seen once, with 29% in the top ten. Source material: sorted CD4+, CD8+, or CD8+CD57+ T cells (not recorded which) from PBMCs. The source of these receptors is a human donor with aplastic anemia. CDR3s include the opening cysteine and the closing phenylalanine or tryptophan. Fields, in order: CDR3 DNA, CDR3 protein, V gene, J gene, D gene, clone size. A D gene is named only where the DNA matches it firmly. Only part of the rows carry a size: once, few, many, or a class if the clone is expanded.

DNA: TGTGCTAGCAGCTCACAGATGAACACTGAAGCTTTCTTT
CDR3: CASSSQMNTEAFF
V: TRBV7-7
J: TRBJ1-1
D: -
size: -

DNA: TGTGCCAGTAGACTCACGGGGGACAGGGATGCTTTCTTT
CDR3: CASRLTGDRDAFF
V: TRBV19
J: TRBJ1-1
D: TRBD1
size: once

DNA: TGCAGTGTGGCCCGACTGTTCCGGGGTGGCACAGATACGCAGTATTTT
CDR3: CSVARLFRGGTDTQYF
V: TRBV20-1
J: TRBJ2-3
D: -
size: few

DNA: TGTGCCAGCAAGGGGGGGCAGTTCTTC
CDR3: CASKGGQFF
V: TRBV7-2
J: TRBJ2-1
D: -
size: -

DNA: TGTGCCATCGGGAAGGGACAGAACAATCAGCCCCAGCATTTT
CDR3: CAIGKGQNNQPQHF
V: TRBV10-3
J: TRBJ1-5
D: TRBD1
size: -

DNA: TGTGCCAGCAGCCCATTTTTGGGGGTCACTGAAGCTTTCTTT
CDR3: CASSPFLGVTEAFF
V: TRBV5-5
J: TRBJ1-1
D: -
size: -

DNA: TGTGCCACCAGGGCTCCGGGACTAGCGGGGCTAGATACGCAGTATTTT
CDR3: CATRAPGLAGLDTQYF
V: TRBV15
J: TRBJ2-3
D: TRBD2
size: few

DNA: TGCAGTGCTAGACCTCCGGGACTAGCGGGGGGAACTGCTAGCACAGATACGCAGTATTTT
CDR3: CSARPPGLAGGTASTDTQYF
V: TRBV20-1
J: TRBJ2-3
D: TRBD2
size: -

DNA: TGTGCCAGCAGTGAACGGGGGCTGGCCAAAAACATTCAGTACTTC
CDR3: CASSERGLAKNIQYF
V: TRBV25-1
J: TRBJ2-4
D: -
size: many

DNA: TGTGCTAGTGGTTTGGTATTAGCGGGAAGCTCCTACAATGAGCAGTTCTTC
CDR3: CASGLVLAGSSYNEQFF
V: TRBV12-5
J: TRBJ2-1
D: TRBD2
size: -

DNA: TGTGCCAGTAGCGGGATCACCGGCGATGAGCAGTTCTTC
CDR3: CASSGITGDEQFF
V: TRBV19
J: TRBJ2-1
D: -
size: many

DNA: TGTGCCAGCAGTCCAGAACAGGAGCAGTACTTC
CDR3: CASSPEQEQYF
V: TRBV2
J: TRBJ2-7
D: -
size: -

DNA: TGTGCCAGCAGCTTATCGCTAGCGGGGACAGAGACCCAGTACTTC
CDR3: CASSLSLAGTETQYF
V: TRBV7-6
J: TRBJ2-5
D: TRBD2
size: -

DNA: TGTGCCAGCAGCCCGTGGGGGGGCAACACCGGGGGGCTGTTTTTT
CDR3: CASSPWGGNTGGLFF
V: TRBV9
J: TRBJ2-2
D: -
size: -

DNA: TGTGCCAGCAGCGACAGGGGGACCCCTCGGGAGACCCAGTACTTC
CDR3: CASSDRGTPRETQYF
V: TRBV27
J: TRBJ2-5
D: TRBD1
size: few

DNA: TGCAGTGCTAGACGGGCTGCAACTAATGAAAAACTGTTTTTT
CDR3: CSARRAATNEKLFF
V: TRBV20-1
J: TRBJ1-4
D: -
size: -

DNA: TGTGCCAGTAGTAAACCTACAGGGGGCGGACAGCCCCAGCATTTT
CDR3: CASSKPTGGGQPQHF
V: TRBV19
J: TRBJ1-5
D: TRBD1
size: -

DNA: TGTGCCAGCAAACGGGAGGAGGACACCGGGGAGCTGTTTTTT
CDR3: CASKREEDTGELFF
V: TRBV6-4
J: TRBJ2-2
D: TRBD2
size: many

DNA: TGTGCCACCAGTCTACTAGCGGGGGGGCCACACGAGCAGTACTTC
CDR3: CATSLLAGGPHEQYF
V: TRBV15
J: TRBJ2-7
D: TRBD2
size: -

DNA: TGTGCCAGCAGCTTACTAGCGGGGGGGCAGTTCTTC
CDR3: CASSLLAGGQFF
V: TRBV7-2
J: TRBJ2-1
D: TRBD2
size: -

DNA: TGTGCCAGCAGCTTGGGGACGGGCGACTATGGCTACACCTTC
CDR3: CASSLGTGDYGYTF
V: TRBV7-9
J: TRBJ1-2
D: -
size: many

DNA: TGCGCCAGCAGTCTTATCGGGGAGCTGTTTTTT
CDR3: CASSLIGELFF
V: TRBV12-3/TRBV12-4
J: TRBJ2-2
D: -
size: once

DNA: TGCGCCAGCAGCCAAAGGACAGGGGGCGAGGAAAAACTGTTTTTT
CDR3: CASSQRTGGEEKLFF
V: TRBV4-3
J: TRBJ1-4
D: TRBD1
size: -

DNA: TGCAGCGTTGTTTTATTGGGACAGGGGAACGTCCGCTACACCTTC
CDR3: CSVVLLGQGNVRYTF
V: TRBV29-1
J: TRBJ1-2
D: TRBD1
size: -

DNA: TGTGCCAGCAGCGCTAGCGGGGGGGCCTTGGAGACCCAGTACTTC
CDR3: CASSASGGALETQYF
V: TRBV7-3
J: TRBJ2-5
D: TRBD2
size: many

DNA: TGCAGCGTTGCCAGCGGGACCTACAATGAGCAGTTCTTC
CDR3: CSVASGTYNEQFF
V: TRBV29-1
J: TRBJ2-1
D: TRBD2
size: -

DNA: TGCGCCAGCAGTGAGGGGGCGTCGGGGGCCGGGGAGCTGTTTTTT
CDR3: CASSEGASGAGELFF
V: TRBV10-1
J: TRBJ2-2
D: -
size: -

DNA: TGTGCCAGCAGTGACAGCCTTACTACCATCGGACCCTTC
CDR3: CASSDSLTTIGPF
V: TRBV2
J: TRBJ2-5
D: -
size: -

DNA: TGTGCCACCAGCGAGGGTTTGACAGATACGCAGTATTTT
CDR3: CATSEGLTDTQYF
V: TRBV24-1
J: TRBJ2-3
D: -
size: -

DNA: TGCAGCGTTGGGGGGCGAGCAGGGGGGAGTCAAAAACTGTTTTTT
CDR3: CSVGGRAGGSQKLFF
V: TRBV29-1
J: TRBJ1-4
D: TRBD1
size: -

DNA: TGTGCCAGCAGTTACTCGGGACCCTCCGTGGGGGAGCAGTTCTTC
CDR3: CASSYSGPSVGEQFF
V: TRBV6-5
J: TRBJ2-1
D: -
size: many

DNA: TGCAGTGCTAGAGGGCGGGAGGGCCGAGGAGAGCAGTTCTTC
CDR3: CSARGREGRGEQFF
V: TRBV20-1
J: TRBJ2-1
D: TRBD2
size: many

DNA: TGTGCCAGCAGTTTATCCAGGGGGCTTCTCAATGGGCAGTTCTTC
CDR3: CASSLSRGLLNGQFF
V: TRBV27
J: TRBJ2-1
D: TRBD1
size: -

DNA: TGTGCCACCAGTGATTTGGGGGTAGCGGGAGGTGGTTACAATGAGCAGTTCTTC
CDR3: CATSDLGVAGGGYNEQFF
V: TRBV24-1
J: TRBJ2-1
D: TRBD2
size: -

DNA: TGTGCCAGCAGCTTAGTGTCAGGCAGCAATGAGCAGTTCTTC
CDR3: CASSLVSGSNEQFF
V: TRBV7-6
J: TRBJ2-1
D: -
size: once

DNA: TGTGCCAGCAGTTTTCCGGGGGGCGAGCAGTTCTTC
CDR3: CASSFPGGEQFF
V: TRBV10-3
J: TRBJ2-1
D: -
size: -

DNA: TGTGCCAGCAGCTTAGGGGCCGAGCAGCACTTC
CDR3: CASSLGAEQHF
V: TRBV7-9
J: TRBJ2-7
D: -
size: -

DNA: TGTGCCACCAGCAGGGGCGTCAGCAGTAATTCACCCCTCCACTTT
CDR3: CATSRGVSSNSPLHF
V: TRBV15
J: TRBJ1-6
D: -
size: -

DNA: TGCAGTGCTCCCGAGGGGGGGACGGAGACCCAGTACTTC
CDR3: CSAPEGGTETQYF
V: TRBV20-1
J: TRBJ2-5
D: -
size: once

DNA: TGTGCCAGCAGCTTAGGATCTAGCGGGGAATACAATGAGCAGTTCTTC
CDR3: CASSLGSSGEYNEQFF
V: TRBV11-2
J: TRBJ2-1
D: TRBD2
size: -

DNA: TGCAGTGCTAGCATGCGACAGGGAAGAAACATTCAGTACTTC
CDR3: CSASMRQGRNIQYF
V: TRBV20-1
J: TRBJ2-4
D: TRBD1
size: -

DNA: TGTGCCAGCAGCCCCCCTGGGGGTTGGACGGCCTACGAGCAGTACTTC
CDR3: CASSPPGGWTAYEQYF
V: TRBV6-1
J: TRBJ2-7
D: -
size: -

DNA: TGTGCCAGCAGCTTGGATCGTGACCGTCCCCTCCACTTT
CDR3: CASSLDRDRPLHF
V: TRBV5-4
J: TRBJ1-6
D: -
size: -

DNA: TGTGCCAGCAGCTTAGTGCCCGGGGGGCCCGTCTATGGCTACACCTTC
CDR3: CASSLVPGGPVYGYTF
V: TRBV13
J: TRBJ1-2
D: -
size: -

DNA: TGTGCCAGCCGGACAGTCCATAGCAATCAGCCCCAGCATTTT
CDR3: CASRTVHSNQPQHF
V: TRBV19
J: TRBJ1-5
D: -
size: -

DNA: TGCAGTGCTTGGCAGGACAGGGTCTGGGCACCCCTCCACTTT
CDR3: CSAWQDRVWAPLHF
V: TRBV20-1
J: TRBJ1-6
D: TRBD1
size: -

DNA: TGTGCCAGCAGTTCAGGACGGACAGTTAATCAGCCCCAGCATTTT
CDR3: CASSSGRTVNQPQHF
V: TRBV2
J: TRBJ1-5
D: -
size: -

DNA: TGCAGCGTCGCGAGACAGCTGAACACTGAAGCTTTCTTT
CDR3: CSVARQLNTEAFF
V: TRBV29-1
J: TRBJ1-1
D: -
size: -

DNA: TGCAGTGCTAGGGACAGTAAAGAGACCCAGTACTTC
CDR3: CSARDSKETQYF
V: TRBV20-1
J: TRBJ2-5
D: -
size: -

DNA: TGTGCCAGCAGTCCCCGGACAGACCTCTATGGCTACACCTTC
CDR3: CASSPRTDLYGYTF
V: TRBV27
J: TRBJ1-2
D: -
size: -

DNA: TGTGCCAGCAGCTTTCCCGGGGGGTACCAGACAGATACGCAGTATTTT
CDR3: CASSFPGGYQTDTQYF
V: TRBV7-9
J: TRBJ2-3
D: TRBD2
size: many

DNA: TGTGCCGGAGATAAAGGGCAGGGGAACACTGAAGCTTTCTTT
CDR3: CAGDKGQGNTEAFF
V: TRBV2
J: TRBJ1-1
D: -
size: -